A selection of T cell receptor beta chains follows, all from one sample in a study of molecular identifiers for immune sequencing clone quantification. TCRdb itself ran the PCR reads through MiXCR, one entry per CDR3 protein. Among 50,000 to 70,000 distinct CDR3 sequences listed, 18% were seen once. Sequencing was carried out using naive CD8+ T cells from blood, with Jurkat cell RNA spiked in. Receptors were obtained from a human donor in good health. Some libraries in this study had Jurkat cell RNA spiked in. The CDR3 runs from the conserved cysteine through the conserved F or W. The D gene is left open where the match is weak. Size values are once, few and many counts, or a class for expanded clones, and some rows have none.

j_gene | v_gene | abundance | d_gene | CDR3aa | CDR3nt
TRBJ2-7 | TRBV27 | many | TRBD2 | CASSLGSWGTSGHEQYF | TGTGCCAGCAGTTTGGGGTCCTGGGGGACTAGCGGGCACGAGCAGTACTTC
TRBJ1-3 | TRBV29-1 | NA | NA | CSVSGHSPGNTIYF | TGCAGCGTGTCGGGGCACTCCCCTGGAAACACCATATATTTT
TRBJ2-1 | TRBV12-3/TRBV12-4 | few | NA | CASTSRTEYNEQFF | TGTGCCAGCACCAGTAGGACAGAGTACAATGAGCAGTTCTTC
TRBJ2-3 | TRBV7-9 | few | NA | CASASADTQYF | TGTGCCAGCGCGTCGGCAGATACGCAGTATTTT
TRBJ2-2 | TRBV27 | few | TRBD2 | CASSLSGGTSGRSGELFF | TGTGCCAGCAGTTTATCCGGGGGGACTAGCGGGAGAAGCGGGGAGCTGTTTTTT
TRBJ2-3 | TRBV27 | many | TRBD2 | CASSPLGLAGGLFEDTQYF | TGTGCCAGCAGCCCCCTTGGACTAGCGGGAGGGCTGTTTGAAGATACGCAGTATTTT
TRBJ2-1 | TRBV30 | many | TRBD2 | CAGNTGTSVYEQFF | TGTGCCGGAAACACCGGGACTAGCGTTTATGAGCAGTTCTTC
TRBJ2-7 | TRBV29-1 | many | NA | CSAVRAYEQYF | TGCAGCGCTGTCCGGGCTTACGAGCAGTACTTC
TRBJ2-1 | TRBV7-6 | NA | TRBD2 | CASSSGLANEQFF | TGTGCCAGCAGCTCCGGACTAGCGAATGAGCAGTTCTTC
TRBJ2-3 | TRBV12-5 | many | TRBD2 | CASGFFAVGGASTDTQYF | TGTGCTAGTGGTTTTTTTGCAGTCGGGGGGGCCAGCACAGATACGCAGTATTTT
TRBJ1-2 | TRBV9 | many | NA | CASSVGGRTNYGYTF | TGTGCCAGCAGCGTAGGTGGCAGAACTAACTATGGCTACACCTTC
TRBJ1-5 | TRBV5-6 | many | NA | CASSSWRDGPQHF | TGTGCCAGCAGCTCCTGGAGGGATGGACCCCAGCATTTT
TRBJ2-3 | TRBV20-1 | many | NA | CSASSSTSTDTQYF | TGCAGTGCTAGCTCGTCGACTAGCACAGATACGCAGTATTTT
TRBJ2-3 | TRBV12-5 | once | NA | CASGLVLTGALTDTQYF | TGTGCTAGTGGTTTGGTACTGACTGGCGCGTTGACAGATACGCAGTATTTT
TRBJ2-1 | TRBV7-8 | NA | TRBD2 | CASGIGLAGGTYNEQFF | TGTGCCAGCGGCATTGGACTAGCGGGAGGGACCTACAATGAGCAGTTCTTC
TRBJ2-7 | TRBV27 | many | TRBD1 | CASSTQGVVYEQYF | TGTGCCAGCAGTACACAGGGGGTCGTGTACGAGCAGTACTTC
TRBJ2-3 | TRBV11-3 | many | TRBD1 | CASSTGQGADTQYF | TGTGCCAGCAGCACAGGACAGGGCGCAGATACGCAGTATTTT
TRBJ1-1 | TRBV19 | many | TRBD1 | CASSMTTGFSEAFF | TGTGCCAGTAGTATGACGACAGGGTTTTCTGAAGCTTTCTTT
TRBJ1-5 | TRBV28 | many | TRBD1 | CASSAGTGGTFRNQPQHF | TGTGCCAGCAGTGCCGGGACAGGGGGTACCTTTCGGAATCAGCCCCAGCATTTT
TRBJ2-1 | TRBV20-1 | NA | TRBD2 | CSAREIAGEIYNEQFF | TGCAGTGCTAGGGAGATAGCGGGGGAGATCTACAATGAGCAGTTCTTC
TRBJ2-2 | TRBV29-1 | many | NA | CSVEAGTKNTGELFF | TGCAGCGTTGAAGCCGGGACCAAGAACACCGGGGAGCTGTTTTTT
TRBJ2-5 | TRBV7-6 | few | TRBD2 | CASSLASASGSQETQYF | TGTGCCAGCAGCTTAGCGTCGGCTAGCGGGTCTCAAGAGACCCAGTACTTC
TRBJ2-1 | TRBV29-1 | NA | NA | CSVLRGDNNEQFF | TGCAGCGTCTTGCGTGGGGACAACAATGAGCAGTTCTTC
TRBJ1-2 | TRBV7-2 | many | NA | CASSLYRGGVEYGYTF | TGTGCCAGCAGCTTATATCGGGGGGGGGTTGAGTACGGCTACACCTTC
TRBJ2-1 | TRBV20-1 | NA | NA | CSARTAYYNEQFF | TGCAGTGCTAGAACGGCCTACTACAATGAGCAGTTCTTC
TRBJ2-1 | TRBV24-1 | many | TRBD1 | CATSDSQGPLGEQFF | TGTGCCACCAGTGATTCACAGGGGCCGCTTGGAGAGCAGTTCTTC
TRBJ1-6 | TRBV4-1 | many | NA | CASSQQNSPLHF | TGCGCCAGCAGCCAACAAAACTCACCCCTCCACTTT
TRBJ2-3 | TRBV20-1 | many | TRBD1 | CSGHSGTGGSDTQYF | TGCAGTGGCCACTCCGGGACAGGGGGCTCAGATACGCAGTATTTT
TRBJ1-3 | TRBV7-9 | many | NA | CASSPPAGNTIYF | TGTGCCAGCAGCCCCCCAGCTGGAAACACCATATATTTT
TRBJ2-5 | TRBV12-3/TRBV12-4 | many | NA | CASSPIDYQETQYF | TGTGCCAGCAGTCCAATCGACTATCAAGAGACCCAGTACTTC
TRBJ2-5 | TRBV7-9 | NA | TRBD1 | CASSPGRTGVGETQYF | TGTGCCAGCAGCCCGGGGAGGACAGGGGTTGGAGAGACCCAGTACTTC
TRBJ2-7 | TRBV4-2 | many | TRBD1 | CASSQESGGLYEQYF | TGTGCCAGCAGCCAAGAATCAGGGGGCCTGTACGAGCAGTACTTC
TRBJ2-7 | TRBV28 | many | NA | CATVTTVSSYEQYF | TGTGCCACAGTGACGACGGTGAGCTCCTACGAGCAGTACTTC
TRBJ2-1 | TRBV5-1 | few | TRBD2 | CASSPSGRLYNEQFF | TGCGCCAGCAGCCCGAGCGGGAGACTCTACAATGAGCAGTTCTTC
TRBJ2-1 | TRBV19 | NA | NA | CASSPAVPPLYNEQFF | TGCGCCAGTAGCCCCGCAGTACCGCCGTTATACAATGAGCAGTTCTTC
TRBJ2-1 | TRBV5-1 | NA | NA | CASSLVRVNEQFF | TGCGCCAGCAGCTTGGTACGGGTCAATGAGCAGTTCTTC
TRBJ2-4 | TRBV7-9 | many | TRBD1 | CASRSDRGIVGKNIQYF | TGTGCCAGCAGATCCGACAGGGGGATTGTTGGCAAAAACATTCAGTACTTC
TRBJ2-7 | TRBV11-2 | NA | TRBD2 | CVSSSRASGVDEQYF | TGTGTCAGCAGCTCGCGGGCTAGCGGCGTGGACGAGCAGTACTTC
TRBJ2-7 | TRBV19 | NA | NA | CASSIMRGPSNEQYF | TGTGCCAGTAGTATAATGAGAGGGCCTAGTAACGAGCAGTACTTC
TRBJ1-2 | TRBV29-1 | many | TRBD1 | CSAGTAANYGYTF | TGCAGCGCCGGGACAGCAGCTAACTATGGCTACACCTTC
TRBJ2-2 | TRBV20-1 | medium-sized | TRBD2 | CSARESGGLTGELFF | TGCAGTGCTAGAGAATCGGGAGGGCTCACCGGGGAGCTGTTTTTT
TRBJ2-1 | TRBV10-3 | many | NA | CAISDPGSPTNEQFF | TGTGCCATCAGTGATCCCGGCAGCCCTACTAATGAGCAGTTCTTC
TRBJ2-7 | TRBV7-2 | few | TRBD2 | CASSPSGVTYEQYF | TGTGCCAGCAGCCCCAGCGGGGTAACCTACGAGCAGTACTTC
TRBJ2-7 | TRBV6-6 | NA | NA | CTSSYTAGNEQYF | TGTACCAGCAGTTACACCGCAGGGAACGAGCAGTACTTC